One sample yielded the 17 T cell receptor beta chains listed below, sequenced in a study of regulatory T cells in long-lasting Graves disease. Time point: newly diagnosed GD, antithyroid drugs for less than 3 months. PBMCs provided the RNA from which the TCR library was made. Construction of the TCR beta libraries employed iRepertoire HTBI primers in conjunction with Arm-PCR of CDR3 regions. TCRdb reprocessed the multiplex PCR reads with MiXCR, giving one entry per CDR3 protein. Seen here are 450,000 to 650,000 distinct CDR3 sequences, more than 15% observed once, and the top ten hold approximately 25%. The same sample was also studied in work on T cells in Graves' hyperthyroidism and ophthalmopathy.

This specimen was peripheral blood mononuclear cells (PBMCs), taken at new diagnosis, from a patient treated with antithyroid drugs. These receptors were collected from a woman aged 40-60 years with Graves disease.

In its sample, this clonotype was seen many times. V is TRBV5-1 and J is TRBJ1-1; TRBD1 agrees at 7 bases. This CDR3 has 16 amino acids. The germline V gene has CDR1 SGHRS and CDR2 YFSETQ. Losses at the gene ends were 0 bases for V and 0 bases for J; bases not matched to a gene: 5. CDR3: CASSLATGILNTEAFF. The CDR3 DNA is TGCGCCAGCAGCTTGGCGACAGGGATTTTGAACACTGAAGCTTTCTTT.

There are many counts of this clonotype. The gene calls are TRBV7-9 and TRBJ2-3, with TRBD1 matching over 8 bases. The length of the CDR3 is 16 residues. With 2 bases clipped from V and 2 bases from J, the junction kept 6 bases outside the gene matches. In germline, CDR1 is SEHNR, CDR2 FQNEAQ (reference sequence). Written as DNA, the CDR3 is TGTGCCAGCAGCTTAAATCAGGGGGCTGTCACAGATACGCAGTATTTT. This encodes CASSLNQGAVTDTQYF.

On this clonotype: A much larger clone lies one base from this, so it may be a read error. The CDR3 nucleotides are TGTGCCAGCAGTCCCGGGACAGGGGGCGGCTACGAGCAGTTCTTC. Residues: CASSPGTGGGYEQFF. This chain uses TRBV12-3 or TRBV12-4 with TRBJ2-1; 12 positions agree with TRBD1. The CDR3 is 15 residues long. The trim removed 5 bases at V and 10 bases at J, leaving 9 bases unmatched.

In its sample, this clonotype was seen a few times. This chain links TRBV10-3 with TRBJ1-1; D may be TRBD1 (5 bases). The V end was cut by 7 bases, the J end by 2 bases, with 11 bases between. Germline V gene data show CDR1 as ENHRY and CDR2 as SYGVKD. This CDR3 is built from 13 residues. CDR3: CAITPGLNTEAFF. CDR3 DNA: TGTGCCATCACCCCGGGGCTAAACACTGAAGCTTTCTTT.

This clonotype was recorded at least ten times. The CDR3 loop reads CASNKARGDTEAFF. The CDR3 DNA follows: TGTGCCAGCAACAAAGCGAGAGGGGACACTGAAGCTTTCTTT. V and J are TRBV11-1 and TRBJ1-1; perhaps TRBD1 as D (5 bases). This CDR3 has 14 amino acids. Germline CDR1 and CDR2: SGHAT and FQDESV (reference sequence). Trimming took 7 bases from V and 3 from J, leaving 15 bases between them.

A few counts support this clonotype. The V call is TRBV3-1, the J call TRBJ1-1; 7 bases agree with TRBD1. The CDR3 runs to 14 residues. The junction had 7 bases not matched to a gene; V was cut back by 5 bases and J by 4 bases. Looked up from germline, CDR1 is LGHDT and CDR2 is YNNKEL (reference sequence). The CDR3 loop is CASSSQGGFTEAFF. The CDR3 nucleotides read TGTGCCAGCAGCTCGCAAGGGGGCTTCACTGAAGCTTTCTTT.

This clonotype appeared a few times. CDR3 amino acids: CASSQDSTARNTEAFF. The CDR3 nucleotides read TGCGCCAGCAGCCAAGATTCGACAGCGCGGAACACTGAAGCTTTCTTT. This chain connects TRBV4-1 to TRBJ1-1; a possible D gene is TRBD1 (5 bases). The germline V gene has CDR1 MGHRA and CDR2 YSYEKL. The CDR3 contains 16 residues. V lost 0 bases to trimming and J lost 1 base, with 12 bases between them.

The chain is built from TRBV6-1 and TRBJ1-2, with D perhaps matching TRBD1 (6 bases). This CDR3 comprises 15 residues. V shed 6 bases and J shed 4 bases, with 18 bases lying between them. Per germline, CDR1 MNHNS and CDR2 SASEGT. In nucleotides, the CDR3 is TGTGCCAGCAGCCCCAAAGTGGGGGCAGGCTATGGCTACACCTTC. Encoded protein: CASSPKVGAGYGYTF.

A word on this clonotype: A far larger clone differs by one base, so this is likely a read error. CDR3 region: CASSYGNTGAFF. The CDR3 nucleotides read TGTGCCAGCAGTTACGGGAACACTGGAGCTTTCTTT. This chain links TRBV6-9 with TRBJ1-1; D not certain. CDR1 and CDR2 (germline): MNHGY, SVAAGI. CDR3 size: 12 residues.

This clonotype was seen repeatedly, ten times or more. The chain couples TRBV7-9 to TRBJ2-2; 7 nucleotides match TRBD2. Germline V lookup: CDR1 SEHNR, CDR2 FQNEAQ (reference sequence). V gave up 6 bases and J gave up 1 base; unmatched junction bases: 5. CDR3 size: 15 residues. The DNA for the CDR3 is TGTGCCAGCAGACCGAGCGGGGAGAACACCGGGGAGCTGTTTTTT. This sequence encodes CASRPSGENTGELFF.

About this clonotype: With a much larger clone just one base away, this may be a read error. V gene TRBV27 combines with J gene TRBJ2-5, with D hard to call. This CDR3 spans 13 amino acids. In germline, CDR1 is MNHEY, CDR2 SMNVEV (reference sequence). CDR3 region: CVSRTTYQETQYF. As DNA, the CDR3 is TGTGTCAGCAGAACTACGTACCAAGAGACCCAGTACTTC.

In this sample, this clonotype turned up many times. The chain joins TRBV7-9 to TRBJ1-1; a possible D gene is TRBD1 (5 bases). Germline lookup yields CDR1 SEHNR and CDR2 FQNEAQ (reference sequence). V gave up 0 bases and J gave up 8 bases, with 10 bases separating them. This CDR3 contains 13 residues. This CDR3 is CASSLATDREAFF. The CDR3 DNA reads TGTGCCAGCAGCTTAGCGACAGACAGAGAAGCTTTCTTT.

This clonotype appeared a few times. The chain links TRBV10-1 to TRBJ1-1; TRBD1 matches 7 bases. V lost 2 bases, J lost 3 bases, and 6 bases stayed unmatched. The CDR3 runs to 15 residues. The germline CDR1 and CDR2 sequences are WNHNN and SYGVQD (reference sequence). The CDR3 reads CASSEHRGAYTEAFF. Written as DNA, the CDR3 is TGCGCCAGCAGTGAGCACAGGGGTGCATACACTGAAGCTTTCTTT.

This clonotype occurred a few times. The chain carries TRBV6-1 and TRBJ2-4, with TRBD2 matching 9 bases. Germline CDR1 and CDR2: MNHNS and SASEGT. This CDR3 has 19 residues. The V segment lost 10 bases and the J segment 1 base; nucleotides outside the gene matches: 20. CDR3 sequence: CATTRGLAGAPWAKNIQYF. The CDR3 region has the DNA TGTGCCACCACAAGAGGATTAGCGGGGGCCCCCTGGGCCAAAAACATTCAGTACTTC.

V gene TRBV30 combines with J gene TRBJ1-2; TRBD1 matches 7 bases. The CDR3 runs to 14 residues. V lost 0 bases to trimming and J lost 2 bases; unmatched junction nucleotides: 3. Germline loops: CDR1 GTSNPN, CDR2 SVGIG (reference sequence). CDR3: CAWSVQGINYGYTF. CDR3 bases: TGTGCCTGGAGTGTACAGGGGATCAACTATGGCTACACCTTC.

This clonotype has a count of ten or more. The chain recombines TRBV19 with TRBJ1-1; maybe TRBD1 (5 bases). This CDR3 has 14 residues. The germline CDR1 and CDR2 sequences are LNHDA and SQIVND (reference sequence). V dropped 3 bases and J dropped 0 bases, with 8 bases sitting between them. CDR3 sequence (DNA): TGTGCCAGTAGTATGGGGGTTATGAACACTGAAGCTTTCTTT. It codes for CASSMGVMNTEAFF.

This clonotype was counted at least ten times. V and J are TRBV6-5 and TRBJ2-1; D is perhaps TRBD1 or TRBD2 (5 bases each). Germline CDR1 is MNHEY and CDR2 is SVGAGI. The CDR3 has 16 residues. The V and J ends lost 2 bases and 0 bases respectively, with 11 bases between them. CDR3 DNA sequence: TGTGCCAGCAGTTACGGGACGGGGAGCTCCTACAATGAGCAGTTCTTC. Translation: CASSYGTGSSYNEQFF.